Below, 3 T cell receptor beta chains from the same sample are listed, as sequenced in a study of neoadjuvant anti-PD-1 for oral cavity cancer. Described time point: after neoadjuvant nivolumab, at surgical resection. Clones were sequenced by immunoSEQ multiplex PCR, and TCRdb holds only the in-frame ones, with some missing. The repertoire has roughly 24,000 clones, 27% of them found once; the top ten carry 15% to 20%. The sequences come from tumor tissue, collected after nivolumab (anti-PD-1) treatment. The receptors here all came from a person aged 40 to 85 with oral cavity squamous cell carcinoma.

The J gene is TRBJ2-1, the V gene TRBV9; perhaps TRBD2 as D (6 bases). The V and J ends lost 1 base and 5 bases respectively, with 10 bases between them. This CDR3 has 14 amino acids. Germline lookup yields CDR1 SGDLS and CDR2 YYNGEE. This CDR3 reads CASSVRLANNEQFF. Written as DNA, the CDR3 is TGTGCCAGCAGCGTAAGGCTAGCGAACAATGAGCAGTTCTTC.

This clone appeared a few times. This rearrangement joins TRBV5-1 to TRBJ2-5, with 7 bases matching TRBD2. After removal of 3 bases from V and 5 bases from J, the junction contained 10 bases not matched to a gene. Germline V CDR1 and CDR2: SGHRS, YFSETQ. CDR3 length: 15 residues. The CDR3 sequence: CASSWTTSPRETQYF. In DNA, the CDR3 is TGCGCCAGCAGCTGGACGACTAGCCCTCGGGAGACCCAGTACTTC.

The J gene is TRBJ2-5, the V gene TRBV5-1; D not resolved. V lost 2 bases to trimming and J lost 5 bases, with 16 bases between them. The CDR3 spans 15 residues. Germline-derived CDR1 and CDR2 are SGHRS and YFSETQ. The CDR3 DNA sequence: TGCGCCAGCAGCTTAGGCTGGCAAAGTCGGGAGACCCAGTACTTC. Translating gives CASSLGWQSRETQYF.